The 5 T cell receptor beta chains reported below all come from one sample, sequenced in a study of T cell repertoires in cytomegalovirus infection. From the reads, TCRdb called clonotypes with MiXCR, one entry per CDR3 protein. The sample holds roughly 920,000 distinct CDR3 sequences, about a third seen once. These receptors have no known antigen. The specimen was cultured CD8+ T cells from PBMCs, collected from culture after CMV antigen stimulation. These TCRs come from a human donor in good health (CMV status not recorded). Some clones in this sample may be carry-over from other donors' samples.

The rearrangement links TRBV4-2 to TRBJ2-7; 7 bases are shared with TRBD1. Germline-derived CDR1 and CDR2 are LGHNA and YNFKEQ. The CDR3 sequence is 15 residues long. The V gene end was trimmed by 0 bases and the J gene end by 3 bases; junction bases not matched to a gene: 5. DNA for the CDR3: TGTGCCAGCAGCCAAGAGGACAGGACCATCTACGAGCAGTACTTC. As protein: CASSQEDRTIYEQYF.

The chain employs TRBV4-3 and TRBJ2-3; a possible D gene is TRBD1 (6 bases). CDR3 size: 15 residues. V shed 1 base and J shed 4 bases, with 12 bases lying between them. Germline CDR1 reads LGHNA; CDR2 reads YSLEER. The chain's CDR3 is CASSQVYRVADTQYF. The DNA of the CDR3 is TGCGCCAGCAGCCAAGTCTACAGGGTGGCAGATACGCAGTATTTT.

This clonotype has just a few counts. The chain recombines TRBV3-1 with TRBJ2-7, with D perhaps matching TRBD1 or TRBD2 (6 bases each). V was clipped by 4 bases and J by 6 bases, with 13 bases between them. Germline CDR1 reads LGHDT; CDR2 reads YNNKEL (reference sequence). The CDR3 contains 13 residues. CDR3 in DNA: TGTGCCAGCAGCCTCCGAGGGGGGACCGAGCAGTACGTC. Encoded protein: CASSLRGGTEQYV.

This clonotype was seen ten or more times. The chain is built from TRBV7-2 and TRBJ2-7; 13 bases are shared with TRBD2. The V and J ends lost 2 bases and 9 bases, in that order; junction bases with no gene match: 7. Germline CDR1 reads SGHTA; CDR2 reads FQGNSA. The CDR3 runs to 15 residues. In DNA form, the CDR3 reads TGTGCCAGCAGCTTAAGGACTAGCGGGGGCGAAGTGCAGTACGTC. It codes for CASSLRTSGGEVQYV.

The chain couples TRBV14 to TRBJ2-1; no clear D. There are 9 residues in the CDR3. From germline, CDR1 is SGHDN and CDR2 FVKESK. The ends were cut back, 0 bases at V and 14 bases at J, with 2 bases in the middle. As DNA, the CDR3 is TGTGCCAGCAGCCAAGACAAGTTCTTC. Its translation is CASSQDKFF.